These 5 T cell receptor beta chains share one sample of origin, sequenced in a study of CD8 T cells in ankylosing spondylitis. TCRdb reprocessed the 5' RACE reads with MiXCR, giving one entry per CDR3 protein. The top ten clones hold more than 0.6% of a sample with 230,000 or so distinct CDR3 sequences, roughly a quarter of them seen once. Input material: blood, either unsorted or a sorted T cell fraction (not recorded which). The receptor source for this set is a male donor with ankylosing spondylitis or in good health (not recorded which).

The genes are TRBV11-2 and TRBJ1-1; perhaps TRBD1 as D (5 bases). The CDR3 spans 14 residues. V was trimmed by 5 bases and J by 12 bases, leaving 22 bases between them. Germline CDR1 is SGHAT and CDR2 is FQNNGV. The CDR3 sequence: CASSVEVPRDATFF. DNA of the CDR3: TGTGCCAGCAGCGTGGAGGTACCCAGGGACGCGACTTTCTTT.

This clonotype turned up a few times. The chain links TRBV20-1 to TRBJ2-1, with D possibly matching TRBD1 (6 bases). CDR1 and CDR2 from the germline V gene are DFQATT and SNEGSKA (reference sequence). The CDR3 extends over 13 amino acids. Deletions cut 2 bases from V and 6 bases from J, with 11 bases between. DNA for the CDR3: TGCAGTGCTAGACAGGGGTTTCTCAATGAGCAGTTCTTC. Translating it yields CSARQGFLNEQFF.

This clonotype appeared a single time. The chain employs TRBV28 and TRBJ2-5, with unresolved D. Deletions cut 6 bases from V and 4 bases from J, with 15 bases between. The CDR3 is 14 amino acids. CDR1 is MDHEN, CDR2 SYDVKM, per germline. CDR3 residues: CASSLVVGLETQYF. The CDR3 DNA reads TGTGCCAGCAGCCTCGTCGTGGGGTTAGAGACCCAGTACTTC.

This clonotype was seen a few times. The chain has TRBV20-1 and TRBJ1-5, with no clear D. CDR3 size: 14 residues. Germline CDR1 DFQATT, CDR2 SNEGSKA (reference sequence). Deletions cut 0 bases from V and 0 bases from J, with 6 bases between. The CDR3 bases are TGCAGTGCTAGAGATCGGCTTAGCAATCAGCCCCAGCATTTT. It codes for CSARDRLSNQPQHF.

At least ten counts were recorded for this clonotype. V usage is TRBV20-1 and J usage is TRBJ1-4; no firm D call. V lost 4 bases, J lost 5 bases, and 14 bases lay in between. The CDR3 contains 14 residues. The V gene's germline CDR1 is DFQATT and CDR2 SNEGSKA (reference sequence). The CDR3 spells CSATGIRENEKLFF. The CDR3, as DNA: TGCAGTGCTACAGGTATACGAGAAAATGAAAAACTGTTTTTT.